The 32 T cell receptor beta chains below come from one sample, sequenced in a study of T cell responses to AZD1222 COVID-19 vaccine. TCRdb's copy holds only in-frame clones and misses some; the assay was immunoSEQ multiplex PCR. Among roughly 98,000 clones listed, roughly 90% were seen once. The sequencing used peripheral blood, collected 28 days after the second AZD1222 dose. Receptors were obtained from an adult who received the AZD1222 COVID-19 vaccine.

The J gene is TRBJ2-1, the V gene TRBV30; possible D gene TRBD2, 6 bases. V lost 4 bases to trimming and J lost 1 base, with 11 bases between them. Germline V gene lookup returns CDR1 GTSNPN and CDR2 SVGIG (reference sequence). The CDR3 loop spans 14 amino acids. DNA of the CDR3: TGTGCCTGGAACCCCGGGAGTTCCTACAATGAGCAGTTCTTC. It yields the protein CAWNPGSSYNEQFF.

The chain is built from TRBV18 and TRBJ1-2; 9 bases are shared with TRBD1. Trimming removed 3 bases from V and 3 bases from J; junction bases left unmatched: 2. This CDR3 region has 14 residues. Looked up from germline, CDR1 is KGHSH and CDR2 is LQKENI. CDR3 sequence reads: CASSPRTGDYGYTF. CDR3 in DNA: TGTGCCAGCTCACCGCGGACAGGGGACTATGGCTACACCTTC.

The rearrangement joins TRBV5-1 to TRBJ1-1, with TRBD1 matching 7 bases. Germline V lookup: CDR1 SGHRS, CDR2 YFSETQ. The CDR3 runs to 15 residues. V lost 5 bases to trimming and J lost 4 bases; unmatched junction nucleotides: 11. The CDR3 sequence: CASRPQGGDGTEAFF. CDR3 nucleotides: TGCGCCAGCAGACCTCAGGGGGGCGATGGCACTGAAGCTTTCTTT.

The V gene is TRBV6-5, the J gene TRBJ1-1, with D hard to call. Trimming pared 5 bases from V and 1 base from J, leaving 2 bases between. This CDR3 contains 11 residues. CDR1 and CDR2 (germline): MNHEY, SVGAGI. CDR3 nucleotides: TGTGCCAGCAGTACGAACACTGAAGCTTTCTTT. This translates into CASSTNTEAFF.

This clone occurred once. The sample contains more than one DNA sequence encoding this CDR3. The chain has TRBV5-1 and TRBJ2-7; 13 bases align to TRBD2. Germline CDR1 is SGHRS and CDR2 is YFSETQ. V shed 0 bases and J 0 bases; nucleotides not matched to a gene: 0. The CDR3 runs 16 residues. The CDR3 loop reads CASSLGLAGGSYEQYF. The CDR3, as DNA: TGCGCCAGCAGCTTGGGACTAGCGGGAGGCTCCTACGAGCAGTACTTC.

The chain's CDR3 is CASSVVSGYNEQFF. Here the CDR3 DNA reads TGTGCCAGCAGCGTAGTTTCGGGATACAATGAGCAGTTCTTC. The chain uses TRBV9 and TRBJ2-1; possible D gene TRBD2, 5 bases. Germline values: CDR1 SGDLS, CDR2 YYNGEE. V was cut by 0 bases and J by 4 bases, with 8 bases left in between. The CDR3 loop spans 14 amino acids.

This rearrangement joins TRBV19 to TRBJ1-1, with D hard to call. Per the germline V gene, CDR1 is LNHDA and CDR2 is SQIVND (reference sequence). CDR3 length equals 16 residues. V gave up 0 bases and J gave up 3 bases, with 14 bases separating them. The CDR3 here is CASSIDRARLDTEAFF. CDR3 sequence (DNA): TGTGCCAGTAGTATAGATCGTGCTCGTTTAGACACTGAAGCTTTCTTT.

The V gene is TRBV30, the J gene TRBJ1-2; tentatively, D is TRBD1 (5 bases). Germline CDR1 GTSNPN, CDR2 SVGIG (reference sequence). The CDR3 length is 11 residues. Trimming cost V 3 bases and J 13 bases, with 15 bases left between them. The CDR3 loop reads CAWRGSGPRTF. The CDR3 coding sequence is TGTGCCTGGAGGGGCTCAGGGCCTCGCACCTTC.

V and J are TRBV3-1 (or the pseudogene TRBV3-2) and TRBJ1-1; D gene unclear. Trimming shortened V by 4 bases and J by 1 base, and 13 bases separated the two germline ends. The CDR3 runs to 15 residues. CDR1 and CDR2 (germline): LGHDT, YNNKEL (reference sequence). The CDR3 spells CASSLTDGKNTEAFF. The CDR3 DNA reads TGTGCCAGCAGCCTTACGGACGGAAAGAACACTGAAGCTTTCTTT.

This chain connects TRBV18 to TRBJ2-4, with 8 bases matching TRBD1. In germline, CDR1 is KGHSH, CDR2 LQKENI. The trim removed 0 bases at V and 5 bases at J, leaving 0 bases unmatched. CDR3 length: 14 amino acids. The CDR3 region has the DNA TGTGCCAGCTCACCACCGGACAGGGAAAACATTCAGTACTTC. Translated: CASSPPDRENIQYF.

This chain connects TRBV9 to TRBJ2-1, with 7 positions matching TRBD2. The CDR3 is made up of 13 amino acids. In germline, CDR1 is SGDLS, CDR2 YYNGEE. Trimming took 2 bases from V and 8 from J; bases not matched to a gene: 4. The CDR3 region has the DNA TGTGCCAGCAGCGTCCGACTAGCCCATGAGCAGTTCTTC. Translated: CASSVRLAHEQFF.

Written as DNA, the CDR3 is TGTGCCAGCAGCCTCCCCCCCGGGAGGGCATTAAACGAGCAGTACTTC. Amino acids: CASSLPPGRALNEQYF. The V gene is TRBV7-9, the J gene TRBJ2-7, with 8 bases matching TRBD2. In germline, CDR1 is SEHNR, CDR2 FQNEAQ (reference sequence). This CDR3 contains 16 residues. J lost 5 bases, V lost 5 bases, and 14 bases had no gene match.

The chain has TRBV10-2 and TRBJ1-3; D not resolved. V was cut by 6 bases and J by 4 bases, with 10 bases left in between. CDR3 size: 13 residues. Looked up from germline, CDR1 is WSHSY and CDR2 is SAAADI. CDR3 residues: CASSGLIGNTIYF. In DNA, the CDR3 is TGCGCCAGCAGCGGACTAATAGGAAACACCATATATTTT.

Written as DNA, the CDR3 is TGTGCCAGCAGTTTAAGGCGGGAGTCCTCGATCCATGAGCAGTTCTTC. This gives the protein CASSLRRESSIHEQFF. The chain combines TRBV27 with TRBJ2-1; 7 positions agree with TRBD2. The junction had 12 bases not matched to a gene; V was cut back by 2 bases and J by 8 bases. Per the germline V gene, CDR1 is MNHEY and CDR2 is SMNVEV (reference sequence). The CDR3 has 16 residues.

The rearrangement uses TRBV6-5 and TRBJ2-1; TRBD1 agrees at 10 bases. Germline trimming cut 5 bases from V and 5 bases from J; bases unmatched to any gene: 6. Per the germline V gene, CDR1 is MNHEY and CDR2 is SVGAGI. The CDR3 extends over 15 amino acids. CDR3 loop: CASSRDRGLDNEQFF. The CDR3 region has the DNA TGTGCCAGCAGTAGGGACAGGGGCCTGGACAATGAGCAGTTCTTC.

The chain joins TRBV27 to TRBJ2-7; possibly TRBD2 for D (7 bases). Germline V lookup: CDR1 MNHEY, CDR2 SMNVEV (reference sequence). V was pared by 0 bases and J by 0 bases, with 18 bases between. The CDR3 extends over 18 amino acids. The CDR3 spells CASSLSFGSGTSSYEQYF. Here the CDR3 DNA reads TGTGCCAGCAGTTTATCTTTTGGGAGCGGGACAAGCTCCTACGAGCAGTACTTC.

The chain recombines TRBV4-1 with TRBJ1-5; D is unclear. The CDR3 has 15 residues. With 2 bases removed from V and 7 bases from J, the gap between germline ends came to 15 bases. Germline CDR1 and CDR2: MGHRA and YSYEKL. CDR3 nucleotide sequence: TGCGCCAGCAGCCAAAACCAATTAAATTACCAGCCCCAGCATTTT. This translates into CASSQNQLNYQPQHF.

As for this clone: The sample contains more than one DNA sequence encoding this CDR3. The rearrangement links TRBV30 to TRBJ1-3; a weak D match, TRBD1 (5 bases). V lost 5 bases and J lost 0, with 8 bases in between. The germline gives CDR1 GTSNPN, CDR2 SVGIG (reference sequence). The CDR3 length is 13 residues. The CDR3 region has the DNA TGTGCCTGGCAGGGCGACTCTGGAAACACCATATATTTT. It specifies CAWQGDSGNTIYF.

The gene calls are TRBV5-1 and TRBJ1-1; no reliable D call. CDR3 size: 14 residues. From germline, CDR1 is SGHRS and CDR2 YFSETQ. The ends were cut back, 3 bases at V and 6 bases at J, with 15 bases in the middle. The chain's CDR3 is CASSSGLGIAEAFF. The CDR3 DNA follows: TGCGCCAGCAGCTCGGGTCTAGGTATCGCTGAAGCTTTCTTT.

The J gene is TRBJ2-3, the V gene TRBV12-3 or TRBV12-4, with D hard to call. V shed 2 bases and J shed 3 bases, with 6 bases lying between them. CDR3 length: 13 amino acids. The CDR3 DNA reads as TGTGCCAGCAGTTTAATGGTTACAGATACGCAGTATTTT. Encoded protein: CASSLMVTDTQYF.

The V gene is TRBV9, the J gene TRBJ2-2; D uncertain. Germline V CDR1 and CDR2: SGDLS, YYNGEE. The CDR3 length is 14 residues. The V end lost 0 bases, the J end lost 2 bases, and 5 bases lay between the germline ends. CDR3 sequence reads: CASSVAGNTGELFF. In nucleotides, the CDR3 is TGTGCCAGCAGCGTAGCGGGTAACACCGGGGAGCTGTTTTTT.

The chain uses TRBV7-3 and TRBJ1-2; 8 bases are shared with TRBD1. The germline CDR1 and CDR2 sequences are SGHTA and FQGTGA. The trim removed 6 bases at V and 3 bases at J, leaving 6 bases unmatched. The CDR3 runs to 14 residues. In DNA, the CDR3 is TGTGCCAGCAGTCCACAGGGGGGGGACTATGGCTACACCTTC. Translating it yields CASSPQGGDYGYTF.

The chain employs TRBV3-1 (or the pseudogene TRBV3-2) and TRBJ1-6; 9 nucleotides match TRBD1. Germline lookup yields CDR1 LGHDT and CDR2 YNNKEL (reference sequence). The CDR3 sequence is 15 residues long. V lost 1 base, J lost 8 bases, and 3 bases stayed unmatched. The CDR3 bases are TGTGCCAGCAGCCAAGCCGGGACAGGGCATTCACCCCTCCACTTT. Its protein product is CASSQAGTGHSPLHF.

This sequence joins TRBV18 and TRBJ1-1; the match to TRBD1 covers 10 bases. Germline CDR1 and CDR2: KGHSH and LQKENI. J gave up 3 bases and V 3 bases, and 4 bases lay outside the gene matches. The CDR3 consists of 15 residues. CDR3 coding DNA: TGTGCCAGCTCACCCTGGACAGGGGGGGACACTGAAGCTTTCTTT. This encodes CASSPWTGGDTEAFF.

The V and J genes are TRBV5-1 and TRBJ2-7; unclear D gene. This CDR3 is 13 amino acids long. Trimming pared 5 bases from V and 4 bases from J, leaving 13 bases between. Germline values: CDR1 SGHRS, CDR2 YFSETQ. The CDR3 is CASRDSTIYEQYF. The CDR3 DNA follows: TGCGCCAGCAGAGACTCCACGATTTACGAGCAGTACTTC. Based on the CDR3 plus reference TRBV5-1 and TRBJ2-7, the full variable domain is KAGVTQTPRYLIKTRGQQVTLSCSPISGHRSVSWYQQTPGQGLQFLFEYFSETQRNKGNFPGRFSGRQFSNSRSEMNVSTLELGDSALYLCASRDSTIYEQYFGPGTRLTVT.

The rearrangement links TRBV15 to TRBJ2-3; no firm D call. This CDR3 is 15 amino acids long. V lost 5 bases and J 2 bases, leaving 14 bases between the germline ends. Germline CDR1 and CDR2: LNHNV and YYDKDF (reference sequence). The CDR3 reads CATSGRFPPTDTQYF. The CDR3 DNA sequence: TGTGCCACCAGCGGACGATTTCCCCCCACAGATACGCAGTATTTT.

This clone was picked up a small number of times. This chain uses TRBV28 with TRBJ2-7, with TRBD1 matching 7 bases. The V gene's germline CDR1 is MDHEN and CDR2 SYDVKM. The CDR3 consists of 15 residues. V dropped 2 bases and J dropped 3; count of bases not matched to a gene: 7. For the CDR3, the DNA is TGTGCCAGCAGTTTAGTGAAGACAGGGATCTACGAGCAGTACTTC. It codes for CASSLVKTGIYEQYF.

The chain couples TRBV28 to TRBJ1-5; D might be TRBD1 (5 bases). This CDR3 region has 15 residues. Germline values: CDR1 MDHEN, CDR2 SYDVKM. The V end was cut by 3 bases, the J end by 0 bases, with 9 bases between. CDR3 bases: TGTGCCAGCAGTTTTATAGGGGATAGCAATCAGCCCCAGCATTTT. Its translation is CASSFIGDSNQPQHF.

The chain carries TRBV6-1 and TRBJ2-3; either TRBD1 or TRBD2 may fit D (5 bases each). Trimming pared 2 bases from V and 3 bases from J, leaving 12 bases between. Germline CDR1 is MNHNS and CDR2 is SASEGT. The CDR3 is made up of 15 amino acids. CDR3 sequence reads: CASSETRGRTDTQYF. The CDR3 region has the DNA TGTGCCAGCAGTGAAACGAGGGGACGAACAGATACGCAGTATTTT.

The rearrangement uses TRBV28 and TRBJ1-5; D is unresolved. This CDR3 has 14 amino acids. Germline values: CDR1 MDHEN, CDR2 SYDVKM. V gave up 5 bases and J gave up 0 bases, with 8 bases separating them. CDR3: CASSPGDSNQPQHF. The DNA for the CDR3 is TGTGCCAGCAGTCCCGGGGATAGCAATCAGCCCCAGCATTTT.

This chain connects TRBV6-5 to TRBJ2-1, with D maybe TRBD1 (5 bases). The germline V gene has CDR1 MNHEY and CDR2 SVGAGI. With 6 bases removed from V and 5 bases from J, the gap between germline ends came to 14 bases. The CDR3 has 14 residues. In nucleotides, the CDR3 is TGTGCCAGCAGGGCTCTCAGGGCGGACAATGAGCAGTTCTTC. Translated: CASRALRADNEQFF.

The gene calls are TRBV7-9 and TRBJ2-1, with 9 bases aligning to TRBD2. The CDR3 is made up of 15 amino acids. Germline V lookup: CDR1 SEHNR, CDR2 FQNEAQ (reference sequence). Losses at the gene ends were 1 base for V and 4 bases for J; bases not matched to a gene: 2. The CDR3 bases are TGTGCCAGCAGCTTAGGACTAGCGGAGTACAATGAGCAGTTCTTC. Translating it yields CASSLGLAEYNEQFF. Supplemented by reference TRBV7-9 and TRBJ2-1, the full variable domain reads DTGVSQNPRHKITKRGQNVTFRCDPISEHNRLYWYRQTLGQGPEFLTYFQNEAQLEKSRLLSDRFSAERPKGSFSTLEIQRTEQGDSAMYLCASSLGLAEYNEQFFGPGTRLTVL.